This T cell receptor beta chain was identified in a study of T cell responses to AZD1222 COVID-19 vaccine. Study-wide findings and caveats: Dominant CD4 TCR responses targeted spike regions 160-218 and 743-854.

The repertoire was sequenced with immunoSEQ multiplex PCR; TCRdb's copy has only in-frame clones and lacks some. The sample consists of around 140,000 clones, about 93% of them appearing once. Of note for this clone: Its antigen is still unknown.

From germline, CDR1 is SGHKS and CDR2 YYEKEE (reference sequence). J was trimmed by 7 bases and V by 4 bases; bases with no gene match: 15. The CDR3 contains 16 residues. The chain has TRBV5-5 and TRBJ2-7; 9 nucleotides agree with TRBD2. This sample comprised peripheral blood, obtained 28 days after the second AZD1222 dose. The sequence derives from an adult who received the AZD1222 COVID-19 vaccine. CDR3 nucleotides: TGTGCCAGCAGCAAGGGGGGGAGCGGGAGGAGATATGAGCAGTACTTC. It is translated as CASSKGGSGRRYEQYF.